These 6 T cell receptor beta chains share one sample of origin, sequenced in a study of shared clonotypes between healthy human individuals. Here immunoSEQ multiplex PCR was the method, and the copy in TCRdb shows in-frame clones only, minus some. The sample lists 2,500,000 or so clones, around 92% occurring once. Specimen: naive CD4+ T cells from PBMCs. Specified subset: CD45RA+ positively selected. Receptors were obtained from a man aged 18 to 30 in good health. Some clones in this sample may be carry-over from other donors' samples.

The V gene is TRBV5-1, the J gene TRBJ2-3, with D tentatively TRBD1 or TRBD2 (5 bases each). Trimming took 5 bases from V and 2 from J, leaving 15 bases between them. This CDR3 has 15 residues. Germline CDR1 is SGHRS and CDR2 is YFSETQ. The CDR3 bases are TGCGCCAGCAGGACGGGGCCCTCGGCCACAGATACGCAGTATTTT. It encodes CASRTGPSATDTQYF.

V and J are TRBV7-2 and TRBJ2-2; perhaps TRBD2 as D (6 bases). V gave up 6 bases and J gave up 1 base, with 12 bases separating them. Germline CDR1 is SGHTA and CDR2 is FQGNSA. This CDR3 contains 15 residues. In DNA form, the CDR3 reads TGTGCCAGCAGGTCCCCCGGGGGGAACACCGGGGAGCTGTTTTTT. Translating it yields CASRSPGGNTGELFF.

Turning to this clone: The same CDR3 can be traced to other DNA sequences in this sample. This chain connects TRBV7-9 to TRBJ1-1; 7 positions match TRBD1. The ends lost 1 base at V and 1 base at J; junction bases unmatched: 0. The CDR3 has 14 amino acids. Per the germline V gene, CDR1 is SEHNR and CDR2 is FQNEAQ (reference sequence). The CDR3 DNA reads TGTGCCAGCAGCTTAGGGACAGGGAACACTGAAGCTTTCTTT. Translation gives CASSLGTGNTEAFF.

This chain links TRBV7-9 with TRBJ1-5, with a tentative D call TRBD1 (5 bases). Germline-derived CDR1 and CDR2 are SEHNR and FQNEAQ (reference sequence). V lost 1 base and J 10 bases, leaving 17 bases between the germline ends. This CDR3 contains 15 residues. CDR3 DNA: TGTGCCAGCAGCTTAGAGCAGGGTATTCCCGGCCCCCAGCATTTT. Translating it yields CASSLEQGIPGPQHF.

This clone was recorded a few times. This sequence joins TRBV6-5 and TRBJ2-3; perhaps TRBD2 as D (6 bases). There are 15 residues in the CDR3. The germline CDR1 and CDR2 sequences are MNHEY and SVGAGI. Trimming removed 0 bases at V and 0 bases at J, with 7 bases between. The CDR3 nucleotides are TGTGCCAGCAGTTACTCGGGACTCAGCACAGATACGCAGTATTTT. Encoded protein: CASSYSGLSTDTQYF.

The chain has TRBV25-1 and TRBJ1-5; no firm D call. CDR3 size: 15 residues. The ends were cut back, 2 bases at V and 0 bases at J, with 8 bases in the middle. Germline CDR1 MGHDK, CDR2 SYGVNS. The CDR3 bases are TGTGCCAGCAGTGAAGCCGGGCCTAGCAATCAGCCCCAGCATTTT. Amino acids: CASSEAGPSNQPQHF.